Shown below are 21 T cell receptor beta chains from a single sample sequenced in a study of vaccination and CD4 T cells after COVID-19. Sequenced with the Oncomine TCR Beta short-read assay was DNA taken from cultured CD4+ T cells. TCRdb independently ran MiXCR on the PCR reads; one entry per CDR3 protein. The sample holds 15,000 to 25,000 distinct CDR3 sequences; 38% are singletons and the top ten take roughly 15%. No antigen is known for these receptors. Treatment described: approximately nine-day PBMC culture with coronavirus spike peptide pools or control peptides (ViraFEST assay). Material: cultured CD4+ T cells from blood. These receptors were taken from a human donor with COVID-19.

The chain recombines TRBV7-9 with TRBJ2-2; D possibly corresponds to TRBD1 (7 bases). Between the trimmed V and J ends, which lost 3 bases and 8 bases, there was a span of 19 bases. CDR3 length equals 16 residues. The germline gives CDR1 SEHNR, CDR2 FQNEAQ (reference sequence). The CDR3 here is CASSFSRGVLAGELFF. As DNA, the CDR3 is TGTGCCAGCAGCTTCAGCAGGGGGGTACTGGCTGGGGAGCTGTTTTTT.

The chain links TRBV27 to TRBJ1-2, with TRBD1 as a possible D gene (6 bases). Germline CDR1 reads MNHEY; CDR2 reads SMNVEV (reference sequence). This CDR3 is built from 17 residues. Trimming removed 3 bases at V and 8 bases at J, with 25 bases between. The chain's CDR3 is CASSFGRGVLFSYGYTF. CDR3 sequence (DNA): TGTGCCAGCAGTTTCGGCAGGGGCGTATTATTTAGCTACGGCTACACCTTC.

The chain employs TRBV7-3 and TRBJ2-1; 8 positions match TRBD1. V lost 2 bases, J lost 7 bases, and 10 bases stayed unmatched. The CDR3 consists of 16 residues. Germline-derived CDR1 and CDR2 are SGHTA and FQGTGA. CDR3 bases: TGTGCCAGCAGCTTAGCCGGGACAGGAGGGCGGAATGAGCAGTTCTTC. Protein sequence: CASSLAGTGGRNEQFF.

The J gene is TRBJ1-1, the V gene TRBV6-4, with TRBD1 matching over 8 bases. The J segment lost 8 bases and the V segment lost 4 bases, leaving 6 bases of the junction unmatched. The CDR3 has 13 amino acids. Germline CDR1 and CDR2: MRHNA and SNTAGT. The DNA of the CDR3 is TGTGCCAGCAGTGTTTGGCAGGGGGCAGAAGCTTTCTTT. This gives the protein CASSVWQGAEAFF.

This clonotype was observed a few times. J is TRBJ1-5 and V is TRBV7-6, with 7 positions matching TRBD1. CDR1 and CDR2 (germline): SGHVS, FNYEAQ. This CDR3 has 15 amino acids. V was clipped by 5 bases and J by 0 bases; unmatched bases: 4. Here the CDR3 reads CASSPDRNSNQPQHF. DNA of the CDR3: TGTGCCAGCAGCCCGGACAGGAATAGCAATCAGCCCCAGCATTTT.

The chain uses TRBV6-5 and TRBJ2-5; TRBD2 is a possible D gene (5 bases). This CDR3 comprises 13 residues. V was pared by 2 bases and J by 7 bases, with 11 bases between. Germline V gene sequence: CDR1 MNHEY, CDR2 SVGAGI. The CDR3 spells CASSYGELGTQYF. The DNA of the CDR3 is TGTGCCAGCAGTTACGGGGAGTTGGGGACCCAGTACTTC.

The V call is TRBV21-1, the J call TRBJ2-7; the table gives TRBD1 as D, unverified against the DNA. TRBV21-1 constitutes a pseudogene. The CDR3 is 14 residues long. In nucleotides, the CDR3 is TGTGCCAGCAGCCCCGCGGGGCGCCCCTACGAGCAGTACTTC. This gives the protein CASSPAGRPYEQYF.

The chain uses TRBV7-6 and TRBJ1-1; a possible D gene is TRBD1 (5 bases). The germline CDR1 and CDR2 sequences are SGHVS and FNYEAQ. This CDR3 spans 13 amino acids. V lost 6 bases to trimming and J lost 1 base, with 9 bases between them. CDR3 residues: CASSQDRNTEAFF. The CDR3 region has the DNA TGTGCCAGCAGTCAAGACAGGAACACTGAAGCTTTCTTT.

The rearrangement joins TRBV5-8 to TRBJ2-3; D unresolved. Germline V lookup: CDR1 SGHTS, CDR2 YDEGEE. There are 15 residues in the CDR3. Trimming took 2 bases from V and 0 from J, leaving 10 bases between them. The CDR3, as DNA: TGTGCCAGCAGCTTAAGACCATCTAGCACAGATACGCAGTATTTT. Its protein is CASSLRPSSTDTQYF. The whole variable domain, filled in from reference TRBV5-8 and TRBJ2-3, reads EAGVTQSPTHLIKTRGQQATLRCSPISGHTSVYWYQQALGLGLQFLLWYDEGEERNRGNFPPRFSGRQFPNYSSELNVNALELEDSALYLCASSLRPSSTDTQYFGPGTRLTVL.

Written as DNA, the CDR3 is TGTGCCAGCAGTTTATCCTTCTCCGGGACACTAGACTCCTATGGCTACACCTTC. It specifies CASSLSFSGTLDSYGYTF. V gene TRBV27 combines with J gene TRBJ1-2; D possibly corresponds to TRBD1 (6 bases). The CDR3 is 18 residues long. V was cut by 0 bases and J by 4 bases, with 21 bases left in between. Germline-derived CDR1 and CDR2 are MNHEY and SMNVEV (reference sequence).

This clonotype turned up a few times. This chain links TRBV11-2 with TRBJ1-2; possibly TRBD1 for D (6 bases). CDR1 and CDR2 (germline): SGHAT, FQNNGV. CDR3 length equals 16 residues. Trimming stripped 1 base from V and 8 bases from J, with 20 bases between. CDR3 residues: CASSLVGLVQGKGYTF. The CDR3 DNA sequence: TGTGCCAGCAGCTTAGTCGGGCTGGTCCAGGGGAAAGGCTACACCTTC.

This clonotype was detected a few times. The V gene is TRBV20-1, the J gene TRBJ2-4, with 7 nucleotides matching TRBD2. CDR1 and CDR2 (germline): DFQATT, SNEGSKA (reference sequence). The CDR3 has 14 amino acids. Losses at the gene ends were 7 bases for V and 2 bases for J; bases not matched to a gene: 8. The CDR3 is CSVDGGISKNIQYF. The CDR3, as DNA: TGCAGTGTCGACGGGGGGATCTCCAAAAACATTCAGTACTTC.

This chain links TRBV20-1 with TRBJ1-5; D uncertain. Trimming removed 0 bases from V and 2 bases from J, with 20 bases in between. The CDR3 runs to 18 residues. Germline CDR1 is DFQATT and CDR2 is SNEGSKA (reference sequence). The CDR3 reads CSARDPKGNGIGNQPQHF. The CDR3, as DNA: TGCAGTGCTAGAGATCCCAAGGGAAACGGCATAGGCAATCAGCCCCAGCATTTT.

A few counts support this clonotype. The gene calls are TRBV6-1 and TRBJ2-7, with D perhaps matching TRBD1 or TRBD2 (5 bases each). The germline V and J ends were trimmed by 4 bases and 1 base, with 14 bases remaining between them. Germline-derived CDR1 and CDR2 are MNHNS and SASEGT. The CDR3 consists of 15 residues. The CDR3 spells CASSVGDNPSYEQYF. The CDR3 DNA sequence: TGTGCCAGCAGTGTGGGGGATAACCCATCCTACGAGCAGTACTTC.

This clonotype was counted a few times. Here the CDR3 DNA reads TGTGCCAGCAGCCGGGGACAGATGAACACTGAAGCTTTCTTT. Protein: CASSRGQMNTEAFF. The chain uses TRBV7-2 and TRBJ1-1; 7 bases fit TRBD1. The CDR3 contains 14 residues. Trimming removed 5 bases from V and 0 bases from J; junction bases left unmatched: 3. Germline lookup yields CDR1 SGHTA and CDR2 FQGNSA.

V gene TRBV6-1 combines with J gene TRBJ1-2, with 9 bases matching TRBD1. The length of the CDR3 is 14 residues. V lost 8 bases and J lost 3; bases outside the gene matches: 7. CDR1 and CDR2 (germline): MNHNS, SASEGT. CDR3 DNA sequence: TGTGCCAGCGGCCCACAGGGGGCACACTATGGCTACACCTTC. This translates into CASGPQGAHYGYTF.

This clonotype was observed a handful of times. V usage is TRBV20-1 and J usage is TRBJ1-6; D uncertain. Germline V lookup: CDR1 DFQATT, CDR2 SNEGSKA (reference sequence). Deletions cut 5 bases from V and 8 bases from J, with 16 bases between. The CDR3 extends over 14 amino acids. The CDR3 reads CSARRGYPDSPLHF. The CDR3 DNA sequence: TGCAGTGCTCGCCGGGGATATCCGGATTCACCCCTCCACTTT.

There are a few counts of this clonotype. V usage is TRBV6-1 and J usage is TRBJ1-5; TRBD1 is a possible D gene (5 bases). Germline CDR1 MNHNS, CDR2 SASEGT. V lost 5 bases, J lost 0 bases, and 11 bases lay in between. The CDR3 has 15 residues. The CDR3 nucleotides read TGTGCCAGCAGTCCAGACAGATATAGCAATCAGCCCCAGCATTTT. Encoded protein: CASSPDRYSNQPQHF.

This clonotype appeared a single time. V gene TRBV6-1 combines with J gene TRBJ2-2; weak D call: TRBD2 (5 bases). In germline, CDR1 is MNHNS, CDR2 SASEGT. This CDR3 is 13 amino acids long. V was shortened by 5 bases and J by 4 bases, with 8 bases between the two germline ends. The DNA for the CDR3 is TGTGCCAGCAGTAAACGGGGCACCGGGGAGCTGTTTTTT. It yields the protein CASSKRGTGELFF.

V is TRBV4-2 and J is TRBJ2-3; D possibly matches TRBD1 or TRBD2 (6 bases each). Trimming left V 4 bases short and J 2 bases short, with 13 bases between. In germline, CDR1 is LGHNA, CDR2 YNFKEQ. This CDR3 spans 15 amino acids. CDR3 nucleotide sequence: TGTGCCAGCAGCCGTCTGGAGGGGGACACAGATACGCAGTATTTT. This translates into CASSRLEGDTDTQYF.

V is TRBV3-1 and J is TRBJ1-6; D not certain. The length of the CDR3 is 12 residues. V lost 0 bases, J lost 18 bases, and 12 bases lay in between. From germline, CDR1 is LGHDT and CDR2 YNNKEL (reference sequence). The CDR3 sequence is CASSQDSTASHF. The DNA for the CDR3 is TGTGCCAGCAGCCAAGACAGTACGGCTAGCCACTTT. The full variable domain, in which reference TRBV3-1 and TRBJ1-6 provide the parts outside the CDR3, is DTAVSQTPKYLVTQMGNDKSIKCEQNLGHDTMYWYKQDSKKFLKIMFSYNNKELIINETVPNRFSPKSPDKAHLNLHINSLELGDSAVYFCASSQDSTASHFGNGTRLTVT.